This T cell receptor (beta chain) derives from a study of early T cells in non-severe SARS-CoV-2 infection. As part of library construction, unique molecular identifiers were attached to individual cDNA molecules. In TCRdb, the 5' RACE reads were re-called with MiXCR into one record per CDR3 protein. The top ten clones hold 5.5% of a sample with 90,000 or so distinct CDR3 sequences, about 15% of them seen once. Sequencing was done on a sample of whole blood. This receptor was identified in an adult who was a healthcare worker with PCR-confirmed SARS-CoV-2 infection or an uninfected control (not recorded which).

This chain's CDR3 is CASGLLQREGPYEQFF. The CDR3 coding sequence is TGTGCCAGCGGGCTCCTCCAGCGGGAGGGCCCCTATGAGCAGTTCTTC. J is TRBJ2-1 and V is TRBV11-2, with 10 bases that match TRBD2. This CDR3 has 16 amino acids. V trimming: 8 bases; J trimming: 8 bases; junction bases outside the gene matches: 15. Germline assignment: CDR1 SGHAT and CDR2 FQNNGV.